Below are 31 T cell receptor beta chains sequenced from a single sample in a study of T and B cells in COVID-19 patients. From blood, about 250-500 ng of genomic DNA served as TRB template. TRB rearrangements were amplified by multiplex PCR with BIOMED2 TRB-A/B primers. Using its own MiXCR run on the multiplex PCR reads, TCRdb lists one record per CDR3 protein. This table has some 11,000 distinct CDR3 sequences, 30% appearing once. Sequenced sample: blood. The receptor source for this set is a human donor with active COVID-19.

A single count supports this clonotype. This sequence joins TRBV18 and TRBJ1-5; D is ambiguous. CDR1 and CDR2 (germline): KGHSH, LQKENI. The CDR3 is 13 amino acids. V lost 2 bases to trimming and J lost 9 bases, with 11 bases between them. This chain's CDR3 is CASSPLNGRPQHF. CDR3 DNA: TGTGCCAGCTCACCATTAAACGGGCGGCCCCAGCATTTT. The whole variable domain, remainder taken from reference TRBV18 and TRBJ1-5, is NAGVMQNPRHLVRRRGQEARLRCSPMKGHSHVYWYRQLPEEGLKFMVYLQKENIIDESGMPKERFSAEFPKEGPSILRIQQVVRGDSAAYFCASSPLNGRPQHFGDGTRLSIL.

This rearrangement joins TRBV6-5 to TRBJ2-7, with D possibly matching TRBD2 (9 bases). This CDR3 region has 17 residues. CDR1 and CDR2 (germline): MNHEY, SVGAGI. The V end lost 5 bases, the J end lost 0 bases, and 20 bases lay between the germline ends. DNA for the CDR3: TGTGCCAGCAGTGCGGGGGGGTCAGGGGGCCTCTCCTACGAGCAGTACTTC. Encoded protein: CASSAGGSGGLSYEQYF.

This clonotype has a handful of counts. This chain joins TRBV5-4 and TRBJ2-7; TRBD1 matches 8 bases. Per germline, CDR1 SGHNT and CDR2 YYREEE (reference sequence). CDR3 length: 13 residues. Trimming at V came to 4 bases and at J to 5 bases, leaving 5 bases not matched to a gene. The CDR3 DNA is TGTGCCAGCAGCAGGGACAGGCACCACGAGCAGTACTTC. The encoded protein is CASSRDRHHEQYF.

The chain combines TRBV6-5 with TRBJ1-5, with unresolved D. The germline CDR1 and CDR2 sequences are MNHEY and SVGAGI. The CDR3 totals 15 residues. V lost 2 bases and J lost 0, with 8 bases in between. The CDR3 DNA reads TGTGCCAGCAGTTACGGTGGGGATAGCAATCAGCCCCAGCATTTT. Translating gives CASSYGGDSNQPQHF.

The rearrangement joins TRBV7-2 to TRBJ1-6; perhaps TRBD1 as D (6 bases). The CDR3 covers 19 residues. V was shortened by 3 bases and J by 9 bases, with 27 bases between the two germline ends. The germline V gene encodes CDR1 SGHTA and CDR2 FQGNSA. The CDR3 here is CASSLGTRGGGTMGSPLHF. CDR3 DNA sequence: TGTGCCAGCAGCTTGGGGACTAGAGGGGGGGGGACAATGGGTTCACCCCTCCACTTT. Complete variable domain (other parts from reference TRBV7-2 and TRBJ1-6): GAGVSQSPSNKVTEKGKDVELRCDPISGHTALYWYRQSLGQGLEFLIYFQGNSAPDKSGLPSDRFSAERTGGSVSTLTIQRTQQEDSAVYLCASSLGTRGGGTMGSPLHFGNGTRLTVT.

The gene calls are TRBV20-1 and TRBJ1-4; tentatively, D is TRBD1 (5 bases). CDR3 size: 11 residues. The ends were cut back, 6 bases at V and 7 bases at J, with 9 bases in the middle. Germline V gene lookup returns CDR1 DFQATT and CDR2 SNEGSKA (reference sequence). CDR3 DNA sequence: TGCAGTGCAAGGGGAGGTGAAAAACTGTTTTTT. This sequence encodes CSARGGEKLFF.

This clonotype is medium-sized in the sample. The V call is TRBV19, the J call TRBJ1-1, with D possibly TRBD1 on 5 matching bases. The germline V gene encodes CDR1 LNHDA and CDR2 SQIVND (reference sequence). The CDR3 totals 13 residues. V was pared by 6 bases and J by 4 bases, with 12 bases between. The CDR3 DNA follows: TGTGCCAGTAGCCTGGGGCAGAGCACTGAAGCTTTCTTT. Its translation: CASSLGQSTEAFF.

This clonotype is labeled as medium-sized. This rearrangement joins TRBV4-3 to TRBJ2-2; 15 bases map to TRBD2. CDR1 is LGHNA, CDR2 YSLEER, per germline. V shed 2 bases and J 7 bases; nucleotides not matched to a gene: 14. The CDR3 loop spans 20 amino acids. The CDR3 loop is CASSQPGLAGGSSKGGELFF. In nucleotides, the CDR3 is TGCGCCAGCAGCCAACCGGGACTAGCGGGAGGATCGTCTAAGGGCGGGGAGCTGTTTTTT.

The rearrangement uses TRBV6-6 and TRBJ2-7; D not resolved. Trimming took 5 bases from V and 3 from J, leaving 8 bases between them. CDR3 length: 12 residues. Per the germline V gene, CDR1 is MNHNY and CDR2 is SVGAGI (reference sequence). CDR3 protein: CASSEAGYEQYF. The DNA for the CDR3 is TGTGCCAGCAGTGAAGCCGGCTACGAGCAGTACTTC.

The chain combines TRBV24-1 with TRBJ1-6, with D unclear. Germline CDR1 and CDR2: KGHDR and SFDVKD. The CDR3 has 14 amino acids. The V end lost 6 bases, the J end lost 10 bases, and 15 bases lay between the germline ends. The CDR3 reads CATSLRGRWSPLHF. CDR3 bases: TGTGCCACCAGTTTGCGGGGAAGGTGGTCACCCCTCCACTTT.

This sequence joins TRBV6-5 and TRBJ2-1; D is uncertain. Germline values: CDR1 MNHEY, CDR2 SVGAGI. There are 15 residues in the CDR3. Trimming pared 0 bases from V and 0 bases from J, leaving 6 bases between. Here the CDR3 reads CASSYSWSSYNEQFF. The CDR3 region has the DNA TGTGCCAGCAGTTACTCGTGGAGCTCCTACAATGAGCAGTTCTTC.

This clonotype showed up just once. A much larger clone differs from this one at a single base, so this may be a read error. The chain recombines TRBV6-5 with TRBJ2-5; possibly TRBD2 for D (6 bases). Per the germline V gene, CDR1 is MNHEY and CDR2 is SVGAGI. The CDR3 runs 16 residues. CDR3 residues: CASIYPAGTDQETQYF. DNA for the CDR3: TGTGCCAGCATTTACCCGGCGGGGACGGACCAAGAGACCCAGTACTTC.

The chain couples TRBV12-3 or TRBV12-4 to TRBJ2-2; D gene ambiguous. The CDR3 sequence is 13 residues long. Trimming took 7 bases from V and 8 from J, leaving 14 bases between them. In DNA, the CDR3 is TGTGCCAGCACCCCTGTGTCGGCGGGGGAGCTGTTTTTT. This translates into CASTPVSAGELFF.

The chain uses TRBV5-5 and TRBJ1-2; TRBD1 might be the D (5 bases). Germline V gives CDR1 SGHKS, CDR2 YYEKEE (reference sequence). The CDR3 covers 14 residues. V was clipped by 2 bases and J by 6 bases, with 14 bases between them. The chain's CDR3 is CASSFHRQKDGYTF. The CDR3 nucleotides are TGTGCCAGCAGCTTCCATAGACAGAAGGATGGCTACACCTTC.

This clonotype is medium-sized in the sample. This chain links TRBV11-1 with TRBJ2-5; TRBD2 aligns across 12 bases. J lost 4 bases, V lost 3 bases, and 9 bases had no gene match. The CDR3 runs to 17 residues. Germline CDR1 reads SGHAT; CDR2 reads FQDESV (reference sequence). The CDR3 region has the DNA TGTGCCAGCAGCTTGACTAGCGGGGGCCCAATGGGAGAGACCCAGTACTTC. This encodes CASSLTSGGPMGETQYF.

By frequency in the sample, this clonotype is medium-sized. This chain uses TRBV11-1 with TRBJ1-6; D is perhaps TRBD1 (5 bases). Between the trimmed V and J ends, which lost 0 bases and 7 bases, there was a span of 7 bases. The CDR3 is made up of 14 amino acids. Per germline, CDR1 SGHAT and CDR2 FQDESV (reference sequence). For the CDR3, the DNA is TGTGCCAGCAGCTTAGCAGGGGTCAATTCACCCCTCCACTTT. Amino acid sequence: CASSLAGVNSPLHF.

This clonotype is judged medium-sized. V and J are TRBV12-3 or TRBV12-4 and TRBJ2-5, with unresolved D. The CDR3 spans 13 residues. The V end was cut by 3 bases, the J end by 5 bases, with 10 bases between. The CDR3 loop is CASSLGRRETQYF. CDR3 DNA: TGTGCCAGCAGTTTGGGCAGGCGGGAGACCCAGTACTTC.

Judged by abundance, this clonotype is medium-sized. The chain combines TRBV15 with TRBJ1-2; 7 bases are shared with TRBD1. CDR3 length equals 13 residues. Germline-derived CDR1 and CDR2 are LNHNV and YYDKDF (reference sequence). J lost 3 bases, V lost 5 bases, and 3 bases had no gene match. Written as DNA, the CDR3 is TGTGCCACCAGCTTCCAGGGGGACTATGGCTACACCTTC. Residues: CATSFQGDYGYTF.

The genes are TRBV7-2 and TRBJ2-6, with D uncertain. Germline lookup yields CDR1 SGHTA and CDR2 FQGNSA. Between the trimmed V and J ends, which lost 3 bases and 1 base, there was a span of 7 bases. This CDR3 is built from 15 residues. CDR3 DNA: TGTGCCAGCAGCTTCAAGGGTTCTGGGGCCAACGTCCTGACTTTC. It translates to CASSFKGSGANVLTF.

The rearrangement uses TRBV21-1 and TRBJ1-1. TRBV21-1 is given as a pseudogene. The CDR3 is 11 amino acids. The CDR3 region is CASSKTREAFF. CDR3 DNA: TGTGCCAGCAGCAAGACCCGCGAAGCTTTCTTT.

This clonotype ranks as medium-sized. This chain connects TRBV29-1 to TRBJ2-1, with 12 bases identical to TRBD1. CDR1 is SQVTM and CDR2 is ANQGSEA in the germline V gene. CDR3 length: 16 residues. Trimming removed 0 bases from V and 11 bases from J; junction bases left unmatched: 11. For the CDR3, the DNA is TGCAGCGTTGAAGATCTTGGGGGACAGGGGGCGCGGAAGCAGTTCTTC. This translates into CSVEDLGGQGARKQFF.

The rearrangement links TRBV6-5 to TRBJ2-5; 11 bases fit TRBD1. Per the germline V gene, CDR1 is MNHEY and CDR2 is SVGAGI. Trimming removed 6 bases from V and 4 bases from J; junction bases left unmatched: 13. The CDR3 is made up of 17 amino acids. The CDR3 DNA is TGTGCCAGCAGGTCGATACCGGGACAGGGGGAGGTAGAGACCCAGTACTTC. Protein sequence: CASRSIPGQGEVETQYF.

Within the sample, this clonotype is medium-sized. The chain employs TRBV6-5 and TRBJ1-1; D unresolved. The CDR3 is made up of 13 amino acids. V shed 2 bases and J shed 6 bases, with 10 bases lying between them. Germline V CDR1 and CDR2: MNHEY, SVGAGI. The CDR3 sequence: CASSYDPKAEAFF. CDR3 nucleotide sequence: TGTGCCAGCAGTTACGATCCTAAGGCTGAAGCTTTCTTT.

This chain joins TRBV24-1 and TRBJ2-5, with 7 bases lining up with TRBD2. The CDR3 loop spans 15 amino acids. With V trimmed by 3 bases and J by 4 bases, 7 bases remained unmatched. The V gene's germline CDR1 is KGHDR and CDR2 SFDVKD. This chain's CDR3 is CATSDTRDYRETQYF. For the CDR3, the DNA is TGTGCCACCAGTGATACCCGGGACTATCGAGAGACCCAGTACTTC.

Of note for this clonotype: Compared with germline, one end of the junction differs, possibly owing to a read error. This chain joins TRBV5-1 and TRBJ2-7; weak D call: TRBD2 (6 bases). Germline CDR1 SGHRS, CDR2 YFSETQ. This CDR3 spans 13 amino acids. CDR3 DNA: TGTGCCAGCAGCCACGGGGAGGCCCACGAGCAGTACTTC. This translates into CASSHGEAHEQYF.

The V gene is TRBV6-1, the J gene TRBJ2-4, with D perhaps matching TRBD1 or TRBD2 (5 bases each). Germline assignment: CDR1 MNHNS and CDR2 SASEGT. CDR3 size: 15 residues. Trimming took off 1 base at V and 5 bases at J, with 12 bases between the two ends. The CDR3 DNA reads TGTGCCAGCAGTGAAGGGGGGAGTGGGGAAAACATTCAGTACTTC. This gives the protein CASSEGGSGENIQYF.

The CDR3 nucleotides are TGTGCCTGGAGTGAGGGGGTCGTCACTGAAGCTTTCTTT. Amino acid sequence: CAWSEGVVTEAFF. This chain uses TRBV30 with TRBJ1-1, with D perhaps TRBD1 (6 bases). The V gene lost 1 base and the J gene lost 4 bases, with 10 bases spanning the gap. The germline gives CDR1 GTSNPN, CDR2 SVGIG (reference sequence). CDR3 size: 13 residues.

The chain carries TRBV5-4 and TRBJ2-3, with 13 bases that match TRBD2. The CDR3 has 16 amino acids. In germline, CDR1 is SGHNT, CDR2 YYREEE (reference sequence). With V trimmed by 6 bases and J by 2 bases, 6 bases remained unmatched. CDR3: CASIRLAGGHTDTQYF. Written as DNA, the CDR3 is TGTGCCAGCATCCGACTAGCGGGGGGACACACAGATACGCAGTATTTT.

This clonotype was seen only a few times. This sequence joins TRBV6-5 and TRBJ2-2, with 8 bases identical to TRBD1. Germline CDR1 reads MNHEY; CDR2 reads SVGAGI. CDR3 length: 16 amino acids. V shed 6 bases, J shed 5 bases, and the junction held 11 bases outside the gene matches. CDR3 sequence reads: CASSQRDRGGTGELFF. The CDR3 nucleotides read TGTGCCAGCAGCCAACGAGACAGGGGTGGTACCGGGGAGCTGTTTTTT.

The chain is built from TRBV15 and TRBJ1-3; no clear D gene. V was shortened by 3 bases and J by 0 bases, with 12 bases between the two germline ends. Germline CDR1 is LNHNV and CDR2 is YYDKDF (reference sequence). The CDR3 is 16 residues long. The CDR3 loop is CATSRGGLYSGNTIYF. DNA for the CDR3: TGTGCCACCAGCAGGGGTGGACTGTACTCTGGAAACACCATATATTTT. Combining the CDR3 with reference TRBV15 and TRBJ1-3 gives the whole variable domain DAMVIQNPRYQVTQFGKPVTLSCSQTLNHNVMYWYQQKSSQAPKLLFHYYDKDFNNEADTPDNFQSRRPNTSFCFLDIRSPGLGDTAMYLCATSRGGLYSGNTIYFGEGSWLTVV.

By share of the sample, this clonotype is medium-sized (0.01 to 0.1%). V and J are TRBV5-4 and TRBJ2-1, with 11 bases identical to TRBD2. The CDR3 is made up of 16 amino acids. V gave up 4 bases and J gave up 6 bases; unmatched junction bases: 9. Germline CDR1 reads SGHNT; CDR2 reads YYREEE (reference sequence). The CDR3 DNA is TGTGCCAGCAGCAGGCCCTTAGCGGGGGGGACCAATGAGCAGTTCTTC. Its protein product is CASSRPLAGGTNEQFF.